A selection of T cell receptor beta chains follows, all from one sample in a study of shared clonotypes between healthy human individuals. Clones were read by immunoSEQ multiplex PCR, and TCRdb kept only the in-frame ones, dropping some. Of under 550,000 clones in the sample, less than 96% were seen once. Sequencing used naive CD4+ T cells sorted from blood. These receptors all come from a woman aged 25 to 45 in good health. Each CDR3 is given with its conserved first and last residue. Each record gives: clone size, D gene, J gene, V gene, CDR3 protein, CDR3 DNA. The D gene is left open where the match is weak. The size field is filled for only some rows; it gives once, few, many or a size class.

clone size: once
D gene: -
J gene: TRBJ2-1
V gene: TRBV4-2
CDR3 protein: CASSQEVNEQFF
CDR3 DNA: TGTGCCAGCAGCCAAGAGGTCAATGAGCAGTTCTTC

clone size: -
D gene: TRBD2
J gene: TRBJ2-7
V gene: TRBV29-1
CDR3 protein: CSVYLAGDYEQYF
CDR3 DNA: TGCAGCGTTTATCTAGCGGGAGACTACGAGCAGTACTTC

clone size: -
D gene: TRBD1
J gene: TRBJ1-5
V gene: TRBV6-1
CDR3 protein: CASTASQGVDQPQHF
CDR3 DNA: TGTGCCAGCACCGCGTCACAGGGGGTTGATCAGCCCCAGCATTTT

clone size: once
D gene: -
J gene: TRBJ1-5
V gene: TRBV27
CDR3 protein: CASSLYRDSNQPQHF
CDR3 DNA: TGTGCCAGCAGTCTATACCGGGACAGCAATCAGCCCCAGCATTTT

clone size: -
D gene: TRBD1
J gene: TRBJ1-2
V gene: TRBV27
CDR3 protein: CASSWTGLGGYTF
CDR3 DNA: TGTGCCAGCAGCTGGACAGGGTTGGGCGGCTACACCTTC

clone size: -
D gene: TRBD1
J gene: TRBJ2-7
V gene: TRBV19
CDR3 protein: CASSVSPGTANYEQYF
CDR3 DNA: TGTGCCAGTAGTGTCTCCCCCGGGACAGCTAACTACGAGCAGTACTTC

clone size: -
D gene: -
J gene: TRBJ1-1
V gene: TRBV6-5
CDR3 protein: CASSFGGNTEAFF
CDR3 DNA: TGTGCCAGCAGCTTCGGAGGGAACACTGAAGCTTTCTTT

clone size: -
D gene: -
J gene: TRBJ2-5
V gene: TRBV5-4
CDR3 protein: CASSLPGLRQETQYF
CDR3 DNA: TGTGCCAGCAGCCTCCCGGGGCTCCGGCAAGAGACCCAGTACTTC

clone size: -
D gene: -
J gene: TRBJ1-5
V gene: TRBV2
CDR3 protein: CASSEVDSSNQPQHF
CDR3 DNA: TGTGCCAGCAGTGAAGTCGATAGTAGCAATCAGCCCCAGCATTTT

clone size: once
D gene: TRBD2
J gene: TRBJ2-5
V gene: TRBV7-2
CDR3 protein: CASSLVAGGTETQYF
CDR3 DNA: TGTGCCAGCAGCTTAGTAGCGGGAGGGACGGAGACCCAGTACTTC

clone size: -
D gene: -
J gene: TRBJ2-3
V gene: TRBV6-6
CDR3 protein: CASSRTDTQYF
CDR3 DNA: TGTGCCAGCAGCCGAACAGATACGCAGTATTTT

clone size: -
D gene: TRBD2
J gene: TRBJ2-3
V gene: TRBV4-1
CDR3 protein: CASSQPLAGRTDTQYF
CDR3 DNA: TGCGCCAGCAGCCAACCACTAGCGGGGCGCACAGATACGCAGTATTTT

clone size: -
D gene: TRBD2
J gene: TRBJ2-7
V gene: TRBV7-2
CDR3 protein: CASSVKRLAGGPLPDEQYF
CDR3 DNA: TGTGCCAGCAGCGTAAAACGACTAGCGGGAGGCCCTTTACCTGACGAGCAGTACTTC

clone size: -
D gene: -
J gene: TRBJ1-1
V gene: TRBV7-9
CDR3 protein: CASSPRTPLFITEAFF
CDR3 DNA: TGTGCCAGCAGCCCCCGGACTCCGTTGTTTATCACTGAAGCTTTCTTT

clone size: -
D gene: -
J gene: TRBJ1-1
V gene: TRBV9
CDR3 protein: CASSPTFGRNTEAFF
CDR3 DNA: TGTGCCAGCAGCCCAACTTTCGGGAGAAACACTGAAGCTTTCTTT

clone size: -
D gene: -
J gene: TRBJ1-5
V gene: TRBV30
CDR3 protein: CAWSVGGEDQPQHF
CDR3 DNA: TGTGCCTGGAGTGTGGGGGGAGAGGATCAGCCCCAGCATTTT

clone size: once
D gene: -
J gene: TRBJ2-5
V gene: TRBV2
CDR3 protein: CASAPWGAFRETQYF
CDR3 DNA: TGTGCCAGCGCACCCTGGGGCGCATTCAGAGAGACCCAGTACTTC

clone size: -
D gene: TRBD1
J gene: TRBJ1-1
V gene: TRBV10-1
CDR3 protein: CASSESGTGINTEAFF
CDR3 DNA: TGCGCCAGCAGTGAGTCGGGGACAGGGATTAACACTGAAGCTTTCTTT

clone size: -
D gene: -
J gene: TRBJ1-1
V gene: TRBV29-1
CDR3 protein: CSAIPGDTEAFF
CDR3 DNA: TGCAGCGCCATACCAGGGGACACTGAAGCTTTCTTT

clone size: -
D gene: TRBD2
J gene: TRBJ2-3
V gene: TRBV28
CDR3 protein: CASSFAGLGLAGGTDTQYF
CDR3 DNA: TGTGCCAGCAGTTTCGCCGGCCTTGGGCTAGCGGGAGGCACAGATACGCAGTATTTT

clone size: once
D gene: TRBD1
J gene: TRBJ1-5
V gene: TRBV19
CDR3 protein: CASTTSGGDYQPQHF
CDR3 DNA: TGTGCCAGTACTACGTCAGGGGGGGATTATCAGCCCCAGCATTTT

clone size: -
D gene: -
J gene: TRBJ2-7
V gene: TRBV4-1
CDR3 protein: CASSQDGGPSSYEQYF
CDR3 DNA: TGCGCCAGCAGCCAAGACGGGGGGCCGAGCTCCTACGAGCAGTACTTC

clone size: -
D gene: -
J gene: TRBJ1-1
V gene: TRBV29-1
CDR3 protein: CSVVGGVGTEAFF
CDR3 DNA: TGCAGCGTTGTTGGGGGCGTGGGGACTGAAGCTTTCTTT

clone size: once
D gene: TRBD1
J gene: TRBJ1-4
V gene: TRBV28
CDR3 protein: CASTSGGTGGEKLFF
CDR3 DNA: TGTGCCAGCACCTCTGGAGGGACAGGGGGTGAAAAACTGTTTTTT

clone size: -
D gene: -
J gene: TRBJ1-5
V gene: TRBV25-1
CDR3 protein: CASSGYSNQPQHF
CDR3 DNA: TGTGCCAGCAGTGGCTATAGCAATCAGCCCCAGCATTTT

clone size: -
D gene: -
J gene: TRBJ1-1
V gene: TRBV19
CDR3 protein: CASSIDRSKSEAFF
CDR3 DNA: TGTGCCAGTAGTATAGATCGATCGAAGAGTGAAGCTTTCTTT

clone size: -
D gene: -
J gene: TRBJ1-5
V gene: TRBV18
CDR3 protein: CASSQGSRDSNQPQHF
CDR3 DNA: TGTGCCAGCTCACAAGGGAGCAGGGATAGCAATCAGCCCCAGCATTTT